These T cell receptor beta chains were read from a single sample in a study of T cells in localized non-small cell lung cancer. Assay: immunoSEQ multiplex PCR; the TCRdb copy retains only in-frame clones and omits some. The sample shows several hundred clones, roughly 24% of them seen only once. Sequenced here: lung tumor tissue, sampled before any cancer treatment. These receptors were collected from a female donor of 60 years or more with stage I lung adenocarcinoma. Each CDR3 is given with its conserved first and last residue. Fields, in order: D gene, V gene, J gene, clone size, CDR3 protein, CDR3 DNA. The D gene is left open where the match is weak. The size entry is marked missing in some rows and otherwise reads once, few, many or a size class.

>-|TRBV5-1|TRBJ1-4|-
CASSSAGGKDEKLFF
TGCGCCAGCAGCTCGGCGGGGGGAAAGGATGAAAAACTGTTTTTT
>TRBD1|TRBV16|TRBJ1-1|-
CASSLRTGKTEAFF
TGTGCCAGCAGCCTCCGGACAGGGAAAACTGAAGCTTTCTTT
>-|TRBV6-8|TRBJ2-2|large
CASSYKQGPGELFF
TGTGCCAGCAGTTACAAACAGGGCCCCGGGGAGCTGTTTTTT
>-|TRBV9|TRBJ2-3|large
CASCPGTSSTDTQYF
TGTGCCAGCTGCCCCGGGACTTCAAGCACAGATACGCAGTATTTT
>-|TRBV11-3|TRBJ1-1|large
CASSLVVSEGTEAFF
TGTGCCAGCAGCTTAGTGGTTAGTGAGGGGACTGAAGCTTTCTTT
>-|TRBV11-3|TRBJ1-2|few
CASSFPRGNLISNYGYTF
TGTGCCAGCAGCTTCCCTAGGGGGAATTTAATTTCTAACTATGGCTACACCTTC
>-|TRBV23-1|TRBJ1-5|few
CASSQSGGNDQPQHF
TGCGCCAGCAGTCAATCGGGGGGGAACGACCAGCCCCAGCATTTT
>-|TRBV19|TRBJ2-7|-
CASTWQGGYEQYF
TGTGCCAGTACCTGGCAGGGCGGCTACGAGCAGTACTTC
>-|TRBV6-1|TRBJ1-3|few
CASSEDGFSGNTIYF
TGTGCCAGCAGTGAAGATGGTTTCTCTGGAAACACCATATATTTT
>-|TRBV19|TRBJ1-2|once
CASSIVRRGPFNYGYTF
TGTGCCAGTAGTATAGTAAGAAGGGGACCTTTCAACTATGGCTACACCTTC